The 18 T cell receptor beta chains presented below share a single source sample, sequenced in a study of T cells after yellow fever vaccination. TCRdb independently ran MiXCR on the 5' RACE reads; one entry per CDR3 protein. The profile shows approximately 550,000 distinct CDR3 sequences, about 13% of them singletons. Sample: PBMCs, taken on the day of the yellow fever booster vaccination. These receptors were collected from a man aged 30 to 39 who received the YFV17D yellow fever vaccine.

The chain uses TRBV4-2 and TRBJ2-7; TRBD2 matches at 9 bases. Losses at the gene ends were 1 base for V and 6 bases for J; bases not matched to a gene: 4. Germline V gene lookup returns CDR1 LGHNA and CDR2 YNFKEQ. The CDR3 spans 14 residues. The CDR3 nucleotides are TGTGCCAGCAGCCAAGTAGCGGGAGTTTTCGAGCAGTACTTC. It yields the protein CASSQVAGVFEQYF.

This clonotype has more than one count but fewer than ten. The V gene is TRBV3-1, the J gene TRBJ2-1; tentatively, D is TRBD2 (5 bases). Trimming took 2 bases from V and 0 from J, leaving 8 bases between them. This CDR3 region has 15 residues. Germline CDR1 is LGHDT and CDR2 is YNNKEL (reference sequence). This CDR3 is CASSQRGSSYNEQFF. In DNA form, the CDR3 reads TGTGCCAGCAGCCAACGAGGGAGCTCCTACAATGAGCAGTTCTTC.

CDR3 coding DNA: TGTGCCAGCAGTTACACACACTACGAGCAGTACTTC. Its protein product is CASSYTHYEQYF. This chain connects TRBV6-2 or TRBV6-3 to TRBJ2-7, with unresolved D. Germline CDR1 reads MNHEY; CDR2 reads SVGEGT. The CDR3 consists of 12 residues. V lost 2 bases and J 3 bases, leaving 5 bases between the germline ends.

This clonotype occurred a few times. CDR3 sequence (DNA): TGTGCCAGCAGCTTAGGACCCAGAGGGAATGAGCAGTTCTTC. Translated, it gives CASSLGPRGNEQFF. The chain joins TRBV7-2 to TRBJ2-1; tentatively, D is TRBD2 (5 bases). The CDR3 sequence is 14 residues long. Trimming left V 1 base short and J 7 bases short, with 11 bases between. Germline CDR1 SGHTA, CDR2 FQGNSA.

This clonotype occurred a few times. The chain uses TRBV28 and TRBJ2-7; TRBD2 matches at 11 bases. The V gene end was trimmed by 8 bases and the J gene end by 5 bases; junction bases not matched to a gene: 14. The CDR3 is made up of 16 amino acids. Germline V CDR1 and CDR2: MDHEN, SYDVKM. DNA for the CDR3: TGTGCCAGCTCTCCCTTACTAGCGGGAGATAGGGACGAGCAGTACTTC. As protein: CASSPLLAGDRDEQYF.

The table lists this clonotype with a few counts. CDR3 loop: CASSATSGLQETQYF. CDR3 DNA: TGTGCCAGCAGTGCGACTAGCGGCCTACAAGAGACCCAGTACTTC. The genes are TRBV25-1 and TRBJ2-5, with TRBD2 matching 9 bases. Germline V lookup: CDR1 MGHDK, CDR2 SYGVNS. This CDR3 is 15 amino acids long. V was clipped by 4 bases and J by 2 bases; unmatched bases: 5.

In its sample, this clonotype was seen many times. This chain uses TRBV15 with TRBJ1-1, with no clear D. This CDR3 spans 15 amino acids. The V gene's germline CDR1 is LNHNV and CDR2 YYDKDF (reference sequence). V was cut by 0 bases and J by 1 base, with 9 bases left in between. The CDR3 coding sequence is TGTGCCACCAGCAGAGATGCGGGCCGGAACACTGAAGCTTTCTTT. Encoded protein: CATSRDAGRNTEAFF.

This clonotype has a handful of counts. The chain couples TRBV7-9 to TRBJ1-1; possibly TRBD1 for D (5 bases). The CDR3 runs to 14 residues. Trimming shortened V by 1 base and J by 6 bases, and 12 bases separated the two germline ends. Germline V gene sequence: CDR1 SEHNR, CDR2 FQNEAQ (reference sequence). CDR3 nucleotide sequence: TGTGCCAGCAGCTTAGGTGGGGGACGGGCTGAAGCTTTCTTT. It is translated as CASSLGGGRAEAFF.

This chain links TRBV20-1 with TRBJ2-7, with D possibly matching TRBD1 (6 bases). Deletions cut 4 bases from V and 1 base from J, with 8 bases between. The V gene's germline CDR1 is DFQATT and CDR2 SNEGSKA (reference sequence). The length of the CDR3 is 12 residues. This chain's CDR3 is CSANRESYEQYF. DNA for the CDR3: TGCAGTGCTAACAGGGAGTCCTACGAGCAGTACTTC.

Many counts were recorded for this clonotype. The CDR3 spells CSAPTGANTGELFF. In DNA form, the CDR3 reads TGCAGTGCTCCCACGGGAGCGAACACCGGGGAGCTGTTTTTT. The chain links TRBV20-1 to TRBJ2-2, with a weak D call TRBD2 (6 bases). V dropped 5 bases and J dropped 0 bases, with 10 bases sitting between them. Germline CDR1 is DFQATT and CDR2 is SNEGSKA (reference sequence). The CDR3 is made up of 14 amino acids.

The table lists this clonotype with a few counts. The chain joins TRBV12-3 or TRBV12-4 to TRBJ2-2; 11 bases are shared with TRBD2. The V gene end was trimmed by 3 bases and the J gene end by 4 bases; junction bases not matched to a gene: 4. This CDR3 has 16 residues. The CDR3 loop is CASSFGLAGGTGELFF. CDR3 bases: TGTGCCAGCAGTTTTGGTCTAGCGGGAGGCACCGGGGAGCTGTTTTTT.

This clonotype was counted only a few times. V usage is TRBV18 and J usage is TRBJ2-4; 7 bases align to TRBD2. In germline, CDR1 is KGHSH, CDR2 LQKENI. V trimming: 1 base; J trimming: 0 bases; junction bases outside the gene matches: 6. The length of the CDR3 is 17 residues. The CDR3 loop is CASSPLSGVLAKNIQYF. The CDR3 coding sequence is TGTGCCAGCTCACCACTGAGCGGGGTTCTAGCCAAAAACATTCAGTACTTC. Supplemented by reference TRBV18 and TRBJ2-4, the full variable domain reads NAGVMQNPRHLVRRRGQEARLRCSPMKGHSHVYWYRQLPEEGLKFMVYLQKENIIDESGMPKERFSAEFPKEGPSILRIQQVVRGDSAAYFCASSPLSGVLAKNIQYFGAGTRLSVL.

This clonotype was detected only a few times. CDR3 amino acids: CAWIISGTQNSPLHF. CDR3 coding DNA: TGTGCCTGGATTATTTCCGGGACGCAGAATTCACCCCTCCACTTT. The chain joins TRBV30 to TRBJ1-6, with D perhaps TRBD1 (5 bases). This CDR3 has 15 amino acids. Germline loops: CDR1 GTSNPN, CDR2 SVGIG (reference sequence). V dropped 4 bases and J dropped 7 bases, with 17 bases sitting between them. Looking up the rest from reference TRBV30 and TRBJ1-6 gives the full variable domain: SQTIHQWPATLVQPVGSPLSLECTVEGTSNPNLYWYRQAAGRGLQLLFYSVGIGQISSEVPQNLSASRPQDRQFILSSKKLLLSDSGFYLCAWIISGTQNSPLHFGNGTRLTVT.

This clonotype has just a few counts. The V gene is TRBV15, the J gene TRBJ2-2; 7 nucleotides match TRBD1. This CDR3 contains 14 residues. V lost 3 bases and J lost 7; bases outside the gene matches: 5. Germline V gene sequence: CDR1 LNHNV, CDR2 YYDKDF (reference sequence). The CDR3 nucleotides read TGTGCCACCAGCAGCGACAGGGTTCTCGGGGAGCTGTTTTTT. Its protein is CATSSDRVLGELFF.

This clonotype was seen a few times. This chain joins TRBV5-5 and TRBJ2-7; 8 bases are a match to TRBD2. Germline CDR1 and CDR2: SGHKS and YYEKEE (reference sequence). V gave up 3 bases and J gave up 2 bases; unmatched junction bases: 16. The CDR3 loop spans 18 amino acids. The CDR3 DNA reads as TGTGCCAGCAGCTCACACCGTCTGACTAGCGCCTCGCCCTACGAGCAGTACTTC. Its translation: CASSSHRLTSASPYEQYF.

In its sample, this clonotype was seen a few times. The chain joins TRBV12-3 or TRBV12-4 to TRBJ2-3; D call uncertain. V was pared by 5 bases and J by 4 bases, with 16 bases between. The length of the CDR3 is 15 residues. Here the CDR3 DNA reads TGTGCCAGCAGTCGCAGGAGTGTTCGGGCAGATACGCAGTATTTT. Amino acids: CASSRRSVRADTQYF.

This clonotype was counted a few times. The chain combines TRBV6-6 with TRBJ2-1; D gene uncertain. The CDR3 covers 11 residues. Per germline, CDR1 MNHNY and CDR2 SVGAGI (reference sequence). The V end was cut by 3 bases, the J end by 8 bases, with 5 bases between. CDR3 DNA sequence: TGTGCCAGCAGTTATGGGTATGAGCAGTTCTTC. Translating it yields CASSYGYEQFF.

This clonotype has just a few counts. The rearrangement joins TRBV20-1 to TRBJ1-5, with a weak D call TRBD1 (5 bases). The germline V gene encodes CDR1 DFQATT and CDR2 SNEGSKA (reference sequence). This CDR3 region has 12 residues. The germline V and J ends were trimmed by 3 bases and 7 bases, with 10 bases remaining between them. The CDR3 bases are TGCAGTGCTAGGCAGGGTGGCCAGCCCCAGCATTTT. Its translation: CSARQGGQPQHF.